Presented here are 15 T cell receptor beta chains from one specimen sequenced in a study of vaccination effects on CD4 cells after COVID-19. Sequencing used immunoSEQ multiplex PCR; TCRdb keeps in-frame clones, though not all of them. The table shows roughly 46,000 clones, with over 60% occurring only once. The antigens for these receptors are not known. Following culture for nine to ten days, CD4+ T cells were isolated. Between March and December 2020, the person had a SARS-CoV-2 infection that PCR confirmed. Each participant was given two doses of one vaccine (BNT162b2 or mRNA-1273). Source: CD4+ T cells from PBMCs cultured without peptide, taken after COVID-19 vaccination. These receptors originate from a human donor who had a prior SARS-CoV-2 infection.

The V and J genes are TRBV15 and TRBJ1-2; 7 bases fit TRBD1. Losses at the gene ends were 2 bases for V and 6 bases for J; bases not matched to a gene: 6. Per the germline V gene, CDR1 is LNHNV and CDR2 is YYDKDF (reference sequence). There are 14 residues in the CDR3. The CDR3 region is CATSRRQGGDGYTF. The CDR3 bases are TGTGCCACCAGCAGACGCCAGGGGGGGGATGGCTACACCTTC. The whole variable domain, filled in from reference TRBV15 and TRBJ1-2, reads DAMVIQNPRYQVTQFGKPVTLSCSQTLNHNVMYWYQQKSSQAPKLLFHYYDKDFNNEADTPDNFQSRRPNTSFCFLDIRSPGLGDTAMYLCATSRRQGGDGYTFGSGTRLTVV.

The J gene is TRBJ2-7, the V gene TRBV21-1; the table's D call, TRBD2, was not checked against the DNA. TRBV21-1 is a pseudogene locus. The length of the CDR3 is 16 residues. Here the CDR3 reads CASSCGLAGSPYEQYF. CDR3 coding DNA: TGTGCCAGCAGCTGCGGACTAGCGGGATCCCCCTACGAGCAGTACTTC.

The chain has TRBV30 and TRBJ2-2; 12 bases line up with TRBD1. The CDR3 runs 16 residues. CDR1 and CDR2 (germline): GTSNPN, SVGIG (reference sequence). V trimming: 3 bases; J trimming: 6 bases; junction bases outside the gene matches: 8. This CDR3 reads CAWRVPGQGASGELFF. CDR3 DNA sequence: TGTGCCTGGAGGGTACCGGGACAGGGGGCATCCGGGGAGCTGTTTTTT.

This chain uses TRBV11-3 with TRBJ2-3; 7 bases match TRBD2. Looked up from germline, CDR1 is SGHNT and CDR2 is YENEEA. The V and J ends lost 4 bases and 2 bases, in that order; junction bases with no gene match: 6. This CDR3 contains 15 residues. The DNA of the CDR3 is TGTGCCAGCAGCTCCCGGACTAGTTTCACAGATACGCAGTATTTT. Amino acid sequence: CASSSRTSFTDTQYF.

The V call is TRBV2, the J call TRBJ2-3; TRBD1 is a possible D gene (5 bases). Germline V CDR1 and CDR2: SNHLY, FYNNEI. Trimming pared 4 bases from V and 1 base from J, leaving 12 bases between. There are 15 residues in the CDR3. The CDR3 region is CASSAQGRGTDTQYF. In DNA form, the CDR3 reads TGTGCCAGCAGTGCGCAGGGCAGGGGCACAGATACGCAGTATTTT.

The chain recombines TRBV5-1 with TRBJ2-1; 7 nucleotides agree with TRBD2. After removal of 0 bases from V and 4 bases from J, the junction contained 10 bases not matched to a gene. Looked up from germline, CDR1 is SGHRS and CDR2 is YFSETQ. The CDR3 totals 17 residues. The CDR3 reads CASSLALWSGNYNEQFF. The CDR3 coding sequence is TGCGCCAGCAGCTTGGCCCTGTGGAGCGGGAATTACAATGAGCAGTTCTTC.

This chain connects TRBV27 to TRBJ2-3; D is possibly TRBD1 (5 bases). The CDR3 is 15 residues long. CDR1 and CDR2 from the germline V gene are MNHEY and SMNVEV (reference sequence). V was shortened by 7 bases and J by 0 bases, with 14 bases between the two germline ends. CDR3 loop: CASNRRQFSTDTQYF. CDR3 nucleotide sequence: TGTGCCAGCAACCGAAGACAGTTTAGCACAGATACGCAGTATTTT.

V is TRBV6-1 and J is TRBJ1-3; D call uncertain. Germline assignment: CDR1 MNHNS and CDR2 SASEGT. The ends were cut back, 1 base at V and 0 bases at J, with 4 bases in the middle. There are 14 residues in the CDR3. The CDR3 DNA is TGTGCCAGCAGTGAAGTCTTCTCTGGAAACACCATATATTTT. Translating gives CASSEVFSGNTIYF.

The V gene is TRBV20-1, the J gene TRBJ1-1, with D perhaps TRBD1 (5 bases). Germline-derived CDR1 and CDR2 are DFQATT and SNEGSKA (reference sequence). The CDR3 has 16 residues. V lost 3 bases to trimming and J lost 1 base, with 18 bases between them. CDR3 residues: CSASRGIQVGNTEAFF. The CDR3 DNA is TGCAGTGCTAGTAGGGGTATACAAGTGGGGAACACTGAAGCTTTCTTT.

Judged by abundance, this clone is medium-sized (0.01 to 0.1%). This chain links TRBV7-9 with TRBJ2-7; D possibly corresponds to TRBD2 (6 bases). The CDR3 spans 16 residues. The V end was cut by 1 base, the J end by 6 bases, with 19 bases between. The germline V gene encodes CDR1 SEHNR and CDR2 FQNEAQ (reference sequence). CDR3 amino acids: CASSLDLAGTSREQYF. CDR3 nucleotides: TGTGCCAGCAGCTTAGATTTGGCGGGGACGAGCCGCGAGCAGTACTTC. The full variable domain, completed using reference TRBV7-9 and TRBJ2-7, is DTGVSQNPRHKITKRGQNVTFRCDPISEHNRLYWYRQTLGQGPEFLTYFQNEAQLEKSRLLSDRFSAERPKGSFSTLEIQRTEQGDSAMYLCASSLDLAGTSREQYFGPGTRLTVT.

The CDR3 here is CASSISENQPQHF. The CDR3 DNA is TGTGCCAGCAGTATATCGGAAAATCAGCCCCAGCATTTT. This chain joins TRBV6-5 and TRBJ1-5; D not resolved. CDR1 and CDR2 (germline): MNHEY, SVGAGI. The ends were cut back, 5 bases at V and 4 bases at J, with 9 bases in the middle. The CDR3 loop spans 13 amino acids.

CDR3 bases: TGCAGTGCTAGTGTAGGACAGGGGTCCTACGAGCAGTACTTC. Its protein product is CSASVGQGSYEQYF. The chain joins TRBV20-1 to TRBJ2-7; TRBD1 matches 9 bases. CDR1 is DFQATT and CDR2 is SNEGSKA in the germline V gene (reference sequence). Trimming took 3 bases from V and 1 from J; bases not matched to a gene: 4. This CDR3 has 14 residues.

The CDR3 loop reads CASSPQAIGSYNEQFF. The CDR3 region has the DNA TGTGCCAGCAGCCCCCAGGCGATCGGTTCCTACAATGAGCAGTTCTTC. The V and J genes are TRBV7-9 and TRBJ2-1; D is undetermined. Trimming removed 5 bases at V and 1 base at J, with 15 bases between. The CDR3 is 16 amino acids. Germline V lookup: CDR1 SEHNR, CDR2 FQNEAQ (reference sequence).

For the CDR3, the DNA is TGTGCCAGCAGCCCCGGGGCAGAAGGTACGCAGTATTTT. Protein sequence: CASSPGAEGTQYF. The chain recombines TRBV5-4 with TRBJ2-3; D possibly uses TRBD1 or TRBD2 (5 bases each). V lost 4 bases and J 8 bases, leaving 14 bases between the germline ends. The CDR3 sequence is 13 residues long. In germline, CDR1 is SGHNT, CDR2 YYREEE (reference sequence).

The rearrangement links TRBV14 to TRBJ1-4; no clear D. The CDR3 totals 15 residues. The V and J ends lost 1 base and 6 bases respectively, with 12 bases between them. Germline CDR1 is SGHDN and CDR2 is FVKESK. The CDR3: CASSQGRREYEKLFF. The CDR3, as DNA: TGTGCCAGCAGCCAAGGAAGGCGGGAGTATGAAAAACTGTTTTTT. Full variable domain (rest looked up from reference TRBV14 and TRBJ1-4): EAGVTQFPSHSVIEKGQTVTLRCDPISGHDNLYWYRRVMGKEIKFLLHFVKESKQDESGMPNNRFLAERTGGTYSTLKVQPAELEDSGVYFCASSQGRREYEKLFFGSGTQLSVL.